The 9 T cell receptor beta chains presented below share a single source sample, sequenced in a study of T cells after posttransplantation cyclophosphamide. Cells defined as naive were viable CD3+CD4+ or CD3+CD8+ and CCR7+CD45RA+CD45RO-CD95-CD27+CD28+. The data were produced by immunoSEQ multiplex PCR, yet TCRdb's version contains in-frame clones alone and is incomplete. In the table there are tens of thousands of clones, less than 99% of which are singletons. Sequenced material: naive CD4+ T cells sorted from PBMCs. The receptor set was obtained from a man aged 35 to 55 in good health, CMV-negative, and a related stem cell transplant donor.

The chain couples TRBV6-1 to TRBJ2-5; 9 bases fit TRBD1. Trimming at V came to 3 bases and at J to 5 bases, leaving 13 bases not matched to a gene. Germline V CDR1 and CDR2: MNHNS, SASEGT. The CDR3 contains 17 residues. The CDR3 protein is CASSELWSTGGRETQYF. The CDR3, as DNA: TGTGCCAGCAGTGAGCTTTGGTCGACAGGGGGAAGGGAGACCCAGTACTTC.

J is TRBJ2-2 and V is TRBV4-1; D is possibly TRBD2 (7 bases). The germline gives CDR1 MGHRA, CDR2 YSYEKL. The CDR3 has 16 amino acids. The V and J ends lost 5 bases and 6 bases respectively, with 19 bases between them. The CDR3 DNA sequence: TGCGCCAGCAGCAACCGGGGGGCTAGCGTGGCCGGGGAGCTGTTTTTT. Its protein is CASSNRGASVAGELFF.

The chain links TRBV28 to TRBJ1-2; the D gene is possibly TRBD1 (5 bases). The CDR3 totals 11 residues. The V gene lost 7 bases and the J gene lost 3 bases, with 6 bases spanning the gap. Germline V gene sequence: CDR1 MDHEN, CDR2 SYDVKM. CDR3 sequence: CASKQDYGYTF. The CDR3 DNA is TGTGCCAGCAAACAGGACTATGGCTACACCTTC.

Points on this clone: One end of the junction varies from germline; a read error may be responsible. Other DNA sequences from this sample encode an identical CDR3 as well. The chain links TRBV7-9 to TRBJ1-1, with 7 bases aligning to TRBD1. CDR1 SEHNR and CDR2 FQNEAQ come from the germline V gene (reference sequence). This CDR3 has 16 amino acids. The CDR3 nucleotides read TGTGCCAGCAGCTTCTATTTCGGGACAGCAAACACTGAAGCCTTCTTT. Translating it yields CASSFYFGTANTEAFF.

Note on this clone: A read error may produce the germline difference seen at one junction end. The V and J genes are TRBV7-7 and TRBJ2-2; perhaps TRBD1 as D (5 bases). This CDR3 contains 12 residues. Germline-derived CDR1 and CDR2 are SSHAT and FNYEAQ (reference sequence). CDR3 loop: CASSPGSGELFF. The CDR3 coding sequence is TGTGCTAGCAGCCCAGGGTCCGGGGAGCTGTTTTTT.

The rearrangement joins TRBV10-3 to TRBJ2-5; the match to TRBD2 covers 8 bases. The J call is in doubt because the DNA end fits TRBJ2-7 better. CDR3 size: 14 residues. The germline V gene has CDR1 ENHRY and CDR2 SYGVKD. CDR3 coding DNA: TGTGCCACCGGGGGGGTGGCTAATCCCTACGAGCAGTACTTC. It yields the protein CATGGVANPYEQYF.

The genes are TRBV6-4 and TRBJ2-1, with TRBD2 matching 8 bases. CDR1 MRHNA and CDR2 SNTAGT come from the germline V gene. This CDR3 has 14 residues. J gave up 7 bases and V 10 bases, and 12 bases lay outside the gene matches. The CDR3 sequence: CATSPGGGGNEQFF. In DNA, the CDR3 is TGTGCCACCTCCCCCGGGGGGGGCGGGAATGAGCAGTTCTTC.

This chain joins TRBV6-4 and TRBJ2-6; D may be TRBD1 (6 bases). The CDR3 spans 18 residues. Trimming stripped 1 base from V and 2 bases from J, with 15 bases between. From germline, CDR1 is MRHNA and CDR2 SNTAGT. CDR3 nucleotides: TGTGCCAGCAGTGACTTGGGGGCAACGGGCCCTGGGGCCAACGTCCTGACTTTC. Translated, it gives CASSDLGATGPGANVLTF.

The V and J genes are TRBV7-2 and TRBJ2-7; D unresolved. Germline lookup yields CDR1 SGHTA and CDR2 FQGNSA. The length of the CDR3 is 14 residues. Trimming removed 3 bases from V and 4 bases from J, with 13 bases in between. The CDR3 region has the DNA TGTGCCAGCAGCTTGTACCCGAGCTCTTACGAGCAGTACTTC. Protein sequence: CASSLYPSSYEQYF. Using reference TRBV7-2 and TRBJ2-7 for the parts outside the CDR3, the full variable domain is GAGVSQSPSNKVTEKGKDVELRCDPISGHTALYWYRQSLGQGLEFLIYFQGNSAPDKSGLPSDRFSAERTGGSVSTLTIQRTQQEDSAVYLCASSLYPSSYEQYFGPGTRLTVT.